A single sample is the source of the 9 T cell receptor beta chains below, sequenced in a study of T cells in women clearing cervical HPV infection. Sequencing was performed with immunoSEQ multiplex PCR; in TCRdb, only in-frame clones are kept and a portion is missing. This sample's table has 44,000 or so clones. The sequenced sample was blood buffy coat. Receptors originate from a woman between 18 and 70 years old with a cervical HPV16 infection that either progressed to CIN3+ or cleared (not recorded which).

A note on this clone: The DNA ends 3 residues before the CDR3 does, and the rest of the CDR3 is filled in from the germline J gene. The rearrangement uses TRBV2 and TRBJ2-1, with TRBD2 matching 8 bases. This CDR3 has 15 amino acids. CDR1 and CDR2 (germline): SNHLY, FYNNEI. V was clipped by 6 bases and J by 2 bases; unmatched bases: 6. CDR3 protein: CASRRSGEPYNEQFF. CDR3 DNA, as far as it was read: TGTGCCAGCAGGCGTAGCGGGGAACCCTACAATGAG.

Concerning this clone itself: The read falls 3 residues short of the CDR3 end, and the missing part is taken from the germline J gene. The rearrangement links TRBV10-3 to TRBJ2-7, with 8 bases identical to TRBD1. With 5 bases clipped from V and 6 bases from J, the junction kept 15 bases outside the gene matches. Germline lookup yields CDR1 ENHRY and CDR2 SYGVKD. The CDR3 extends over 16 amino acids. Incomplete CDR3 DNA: TGTGCCATCAGTTCCCAAACAGGGGGTAATTCGGGCGAG. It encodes CAISSQTGGNSGE. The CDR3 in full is CAISSQTGGNSGEQYF.

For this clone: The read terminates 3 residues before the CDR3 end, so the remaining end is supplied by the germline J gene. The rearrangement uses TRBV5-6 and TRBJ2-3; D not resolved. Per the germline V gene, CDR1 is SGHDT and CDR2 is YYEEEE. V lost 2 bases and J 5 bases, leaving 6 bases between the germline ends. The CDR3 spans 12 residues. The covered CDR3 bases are TGTGCCAGCAGCTTCCCTCTAGATACG. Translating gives CASSFPLDT. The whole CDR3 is CASSFPLDTQYF.

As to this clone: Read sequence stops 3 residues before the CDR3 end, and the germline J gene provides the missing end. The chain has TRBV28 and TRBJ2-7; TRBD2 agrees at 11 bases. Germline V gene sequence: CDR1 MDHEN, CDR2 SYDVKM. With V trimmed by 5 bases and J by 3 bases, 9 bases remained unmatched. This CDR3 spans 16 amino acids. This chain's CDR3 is CASSIQTSGGRYEQYF. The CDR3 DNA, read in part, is TGTGCCAGCAGTATTCAAACTAGCGGGGGCCGCTACGAG.

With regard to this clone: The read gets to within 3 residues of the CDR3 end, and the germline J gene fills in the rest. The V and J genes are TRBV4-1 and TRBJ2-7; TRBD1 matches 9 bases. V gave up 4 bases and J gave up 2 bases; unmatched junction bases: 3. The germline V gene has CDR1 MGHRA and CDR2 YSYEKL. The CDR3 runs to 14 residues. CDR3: CASSRDRVAYEQYF. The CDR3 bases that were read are TGCGCCAGCAGCCGGGACAGGGTGGCCTACGAG.

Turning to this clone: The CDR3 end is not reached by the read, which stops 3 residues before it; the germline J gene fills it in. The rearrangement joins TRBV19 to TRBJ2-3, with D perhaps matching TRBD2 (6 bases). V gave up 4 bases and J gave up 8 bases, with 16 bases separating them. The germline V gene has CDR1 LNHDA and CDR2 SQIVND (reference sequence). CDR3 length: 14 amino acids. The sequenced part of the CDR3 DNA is TGTGCCAGTAGTACTGCAGTCCGGGGAGGTACG. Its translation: CASSTAVRGGT. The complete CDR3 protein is CASSTAVRGGTQYF.

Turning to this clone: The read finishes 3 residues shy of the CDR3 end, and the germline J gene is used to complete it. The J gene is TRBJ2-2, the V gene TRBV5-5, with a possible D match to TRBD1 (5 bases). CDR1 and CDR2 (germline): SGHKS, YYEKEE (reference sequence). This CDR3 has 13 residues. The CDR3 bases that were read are TGTGCCAGCACAAGGGGCAGTAATTCACCG. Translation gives CASTRGSNSP. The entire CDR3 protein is CASTRGSNSPLFF.

Incomplete CDR3 DNA: TGTGCCAGCAGAAGCGGGACAGGGGGCCACGAG. Its protein is CASRSGTGGHE. The full CDR3 protein is CASRSGTGGHEQYF. The chain has TRBV7-9 and TRBJ2-7; 12 nucleotides align to TRBD1. The CDR3 end is not reached by the read, which stops 3 residues before it; the germline J gene fills it in. The CDR3 length is 14 residues. Per germline, CDR1 SEHNR and CDR2 FQNEAQ (reference sequence). Trimming removed 6 bases from V and 5 bases from J; junction bases left unmatched: 5.

The covered CDR3 bases are TGTGCCAGCAGTGACGGGACATTCTACGAG. Amino acid sequence: CASSDGTFYE. The full-length CDR3 reads as CASSDGTFYEQYF. This chain joins TRBV6-1 and TRBJ2-7; D is possibly TRBD1 (6 bases). The read terminates 3 residues before the CDR3 end, so the remaining end is supplied by the germline J gene. The germline V and J ends were trimmed by 3 bases and 3 bases, with 9 bases remaining between them. Germline CDR1 and CDR2: MNHNS and SASEGT. There are 13 residues in the CDR3.